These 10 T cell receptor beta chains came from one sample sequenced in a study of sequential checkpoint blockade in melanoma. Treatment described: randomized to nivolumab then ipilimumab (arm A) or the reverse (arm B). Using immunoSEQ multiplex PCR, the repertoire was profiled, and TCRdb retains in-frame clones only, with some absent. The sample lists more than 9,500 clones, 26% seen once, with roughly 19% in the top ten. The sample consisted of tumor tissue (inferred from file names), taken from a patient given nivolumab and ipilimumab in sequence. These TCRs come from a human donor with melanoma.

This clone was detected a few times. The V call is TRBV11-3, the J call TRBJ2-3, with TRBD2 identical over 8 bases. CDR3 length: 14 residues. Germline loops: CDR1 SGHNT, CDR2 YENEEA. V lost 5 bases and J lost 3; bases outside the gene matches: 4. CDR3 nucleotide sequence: TGTGCCAGCAGCCCGGGACTAGATACAGATACGCAGTATTTT. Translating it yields CASSPGLDTDTQYF.

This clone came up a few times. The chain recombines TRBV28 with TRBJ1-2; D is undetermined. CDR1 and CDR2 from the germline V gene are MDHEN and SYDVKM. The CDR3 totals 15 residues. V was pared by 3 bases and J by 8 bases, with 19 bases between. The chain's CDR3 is CASSLILVGVYGYTF. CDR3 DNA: TGTGCCAGCAGTTTGATCTTGGTCGGGGTTTACGGCTACACCTTC.

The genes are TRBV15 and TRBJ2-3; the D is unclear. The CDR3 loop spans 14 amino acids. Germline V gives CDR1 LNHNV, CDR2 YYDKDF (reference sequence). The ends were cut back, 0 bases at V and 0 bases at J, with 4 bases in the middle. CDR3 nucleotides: TGTGCCACCAGCAGAGATCCTAGCACAGATACGCAGTATTTT. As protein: CATSRDPSTDTQYF.

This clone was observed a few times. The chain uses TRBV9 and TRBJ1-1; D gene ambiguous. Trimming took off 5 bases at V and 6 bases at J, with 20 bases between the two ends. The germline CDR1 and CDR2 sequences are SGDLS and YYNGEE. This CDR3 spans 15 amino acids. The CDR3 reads CASSEARQAGSEAFF. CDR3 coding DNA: TGTGCCAGCAGTGAAGCTCGGCAGGCGGGGTCTGAAGCTTTCTTT.

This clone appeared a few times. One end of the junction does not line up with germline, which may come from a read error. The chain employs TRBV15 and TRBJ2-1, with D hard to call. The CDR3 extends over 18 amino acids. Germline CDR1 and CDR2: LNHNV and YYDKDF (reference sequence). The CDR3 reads CASSLLQPFFGPGNEQFF. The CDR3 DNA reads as TGTGCCAGCAGCTTATTACAGCCTTTCTTCGGCCCTGGGAATGAGCAGTTCTTC.

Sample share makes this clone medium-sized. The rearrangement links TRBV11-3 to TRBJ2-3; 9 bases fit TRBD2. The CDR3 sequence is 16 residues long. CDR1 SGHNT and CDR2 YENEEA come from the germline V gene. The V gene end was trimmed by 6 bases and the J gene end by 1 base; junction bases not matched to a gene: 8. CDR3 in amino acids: CASSPPERGGTDTQYF. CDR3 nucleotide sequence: TGTGCCAGCAGTCCCCCCGAGCGGGGGGGCACAGATACGCAGTATTTT.

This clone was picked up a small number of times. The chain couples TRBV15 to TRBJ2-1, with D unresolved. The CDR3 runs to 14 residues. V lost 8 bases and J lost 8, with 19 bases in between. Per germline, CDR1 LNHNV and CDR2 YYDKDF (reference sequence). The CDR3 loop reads CATSAPRSTDEQFF. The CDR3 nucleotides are TGTGCCACCTCCGCCCCTCGGAGCACAGATGAGCAGTTCTTC. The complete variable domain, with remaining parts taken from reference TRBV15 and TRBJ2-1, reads DAMVIQNPRYQVTQFGKPVTLSCSQTLNHNVMYWYQQKSSQAPKLLFHYYDKDFNNEADTPDNFQSRRPNTSFCFLDIRSPGLGDTAMYLCATSAPRSTDEQFFGPGTRLTVL.

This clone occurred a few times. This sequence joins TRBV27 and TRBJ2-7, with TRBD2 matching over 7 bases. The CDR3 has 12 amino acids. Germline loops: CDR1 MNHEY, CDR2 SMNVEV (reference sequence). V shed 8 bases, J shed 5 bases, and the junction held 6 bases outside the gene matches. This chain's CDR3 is CASGGDDDEQYV. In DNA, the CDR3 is TGTGCCAGCGGGGGGGACGACGACGAGCAGTACGTC.

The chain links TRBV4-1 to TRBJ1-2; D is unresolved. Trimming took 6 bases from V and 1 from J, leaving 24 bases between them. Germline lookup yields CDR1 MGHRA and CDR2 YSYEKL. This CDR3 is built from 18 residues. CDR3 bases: TGCGCCAGCAGTCTTACCGGGTCCCCCCGAATTTATAACTATGGCTACACCTTC. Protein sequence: CASSLTGSPRIYNYGYTF.

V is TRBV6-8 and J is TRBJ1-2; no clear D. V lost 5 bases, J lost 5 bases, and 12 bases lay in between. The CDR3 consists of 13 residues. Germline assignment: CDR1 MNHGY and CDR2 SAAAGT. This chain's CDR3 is CASSKRNRYGYTF. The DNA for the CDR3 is TGTGCCAGCAGTAAGAGAAATCGGTATGGCTACACCTTC.